This T cell receptor beta chain comes out of a study of T cell repertoires in cytomegalovirus infection. Each CDR3 protein is one row after TCRdb ran MiXCR on the reads. The sample includes fewer than 700,000 distinct CDR3 sequences, approximately 24% of them seen just once. Trimming at V came to 6 bases and at J to 0 bases, leaving 15 bases not matched to a gene. The CDR3 is 19 amino acids. Germline loops: CDR1 SGHTA, CDR2 FQGTGA. The sample holds many counts of this clonotype. The V gene is TRBV7-3, the J gene TRBJ2-2, with TRBD2 matching over 8 bases. The sequence derives from a human donor in good health (CMV status not recorded). Some clones in this sample may be carry-over from other donors' samples. Input material: CD8+ T cells from PBMCs. Written as DNA, the CDR3 is TGTGCCAGCAGTTCAAAGGGTCGAGCGGGGGCCGCGAACACCGGGGAGCTGTTTTTT. Protein product: CASSSKGRAGAANTGELFF. The whole variable domain, remainder taken from reference TRBV7-3 and TRBJ2-2, is GAGVSQTPSNKVTEKGKYVELRCDPISGHTALYWYRQSLGQGPEFLIYFQGTGAADDSGLPNDRFFAVRPEGSVSTLKIQRTERGDSAVYLCASSSKGRAGAANTGELFFGEGSRLTVL.